This entry is about one T cell receptor (beta chain). Its binding antigen is unknown. Base qualities are missing; no much larger clone stands one base away. The record originates from a study of shared clonotypes between healthy human individuals (dated by TCRdb to about 2020). For the wider study: The cohort included three men and a couple of women between 18 and 49 years of age. For each donor, three plates each were used for CD4 naive and CD4 memory, two plates were used for CD8 naive, and one plate was used for CD8 memory. To estimate repertoire size and how much clonotype sharing occurs between individuals, the study deeply sequenced the blood TCR repertoires of five healthy adults. To increase sequencing depth and limit assay-specific biases, TCR repertoire library preparation and sequencing were carried out by different laboratories using diverse techniques. Per donor, leukapheresis produced somewhere between about 0.9 and 10 billion PBMCs. General conclusions and limits of the study: Incomplete sequencing was indicated by rarefaction of sorted-subset datasets, despite the large sequencing depth. Sampling was limited to blood, and TCR repertoires in tissue likely differ from TCR repertoires in blood. Sharing across several donors was observed for 4.5% to 6.5% of naive CD4, less than 4% of naive CD8, 2% to 2.5% of memory CD4, and over 0.3% of memory CD8 clonotypes. Pairwise subsampling indicated that sequencing depth was expected to affect the degree of clonotype sharing among donors. Estimated clonotype richness was generally larger for naive than for memory subsets. Compared with non-shared clonotypes, clonotypes shared by all four sorted-subset donors had higher generation probabilities. The small number of donors limited the genetic and exposure-history diversity represented.

Using the deep immunoSEQ assay, multiplex PCR amplified TCR CDR3 regions from genomic DNA. For each cell subset, the extracted genomic DNA was distributed evenly across all wells of several immunoSEQ 96-well plates, and each plate served as one replicate. For sorted subsets, each replicate PCR was loaded with around 200 ng genomic DNA, equivalent to some 27,000 T cell genomes. The purified libraries were quantified using a Qubit 3.0 fluorometer, sized with a Bioanalyzer 2100, and then quantified again using the KAPA Library Quantification kit. Every immunoSEQ 96-well plate was sequenced on a separate single-read 150-cycle Illumina NextSeq 550 flow cell. As for the authors' bioinformatics: The immunoSEQ output contained only junctional sequences without quality scores, so filtering could not match that applied to full-length reads. Sequences were annotated with PyIR, a Python wrapper for IgBLAST v1.9, and V/J genes and CDR3 were assigned using IMGT germline references. Reads were filtered out if the reads had weak V/J assignments (E-value above 1e-6), no CDR3, stop codons, out-of-frame junctions, or ambiguous translated residues. A V3J clonotype was defined by an identical inferred V gene, J gene, and CDR3 amino acid sequence. The percentage overlap between two repertoires was calculated by dividing the number of shared unique clonotypes by the size of the smaller repertoire. Richness of each repertoire was evaluated using RTK rarefaction, the Chao1 estimator, and Recon v2.1 estimates of unobserved clonotypes. Generation probabilities were computed with OLGA for all TCRbeta clonotypes obtained by the gDNA method from several donors. TCRdb carries this immuneACCESS record with in-frame sequences only. Its versions omit some clonotypes, under half of them owing to an unresolved V gene in the studies checked, with the rest unexplained. That table is the source of V, J and clone size, and D and trimming were worked out from the DNA. Counted in this sample were some 2 million clones; about 95% of them appeared once. The ten largest make up roughly 1% of the sample.

V loses 4 bases, J loses 7 bases, and the germline ends lie 11 bases apart. The CDR3, from cysteine to phenylalanine, totals 12 residues. Here the CDR3 DNA is all that survives: 36 bases in frame from base 1. As encoded in the germline V gene, CDR1 is SGDLS while CDR2 is YYNGEE. CD8 naive samples were CD45RO-negative cells positively selected for CCR7, giving a CD45RA+CCR7+ population that excluded TemRA cells. Healthy HIV-negative adults with no recently reported acute infections or vaccinations were included as donors. Only Caucasian adults living in Nashville, Tennessee, USA were represented among the donors. After blood collection by leukapheresis, PBMCs were isolated using Ficoll-Histopaque density gradient centrifugation and then cryopreserved in the vapor phase of liquid nitrogen. Analytical flow cytometry was used to check the purity and quantity of every magnetically sorted T cell population. Genomic DNA was isolated from each sorted fraction and quantified by UV absorbance on a Nanodrop 2000c.

The receptor was derived from a man aged 18 to 30 in good health. Source material: naive CD8+ T cells sorted from blood. The cell subset or site label of this sample denotes: CD45RA+CCR7+. The sequence links TRBV9 to TRBJ1-2; TRBD1 is perhaps the D gene, given 6 matching bases. This receptor carries the CDR3 CASSTQTGGYTF. The nucleotide sequence is TGTGCCAGCAGCACCCAGACAGGTGGCTACACCTTC.